This TCR beta chain stems from a study of siplizumab effects on memory and regulatory T cells. General study findings and limits: Only a minority of proliferating CD4+ or CD8+ clones had an assignable naive or memory phenotype, with roughly 80-95% lacking one.

There are 15 residues in the CDR3. Germline loops: CDR1 SGHAT, CDR2 FQNNGV. Trimming took 1 base from V and 0 from J, leaving 7 bases between them. Profiled with immunoSEQ multiplex PCR; TCRdb holds only in-frame clones, not every one. The table lists some 99,000 clones, 92% of them singletons. As for this clone: Its antigen is still unknown. The sample carries other DNA sequences with the same CDR3.

This sequence originates from a human donor in good health. The sample taken for sequencing was Tregs sorted from blood. The V and J genes are TRBV11-2 and TRBJ1-3; no firm D call. CDR3 sequence (DNA): TGTGCCAGCAGCTTAGGCAGTTCCTCTGGAAACACCATATATTTT. Protein product: CASSLGSSSGNTIYF.